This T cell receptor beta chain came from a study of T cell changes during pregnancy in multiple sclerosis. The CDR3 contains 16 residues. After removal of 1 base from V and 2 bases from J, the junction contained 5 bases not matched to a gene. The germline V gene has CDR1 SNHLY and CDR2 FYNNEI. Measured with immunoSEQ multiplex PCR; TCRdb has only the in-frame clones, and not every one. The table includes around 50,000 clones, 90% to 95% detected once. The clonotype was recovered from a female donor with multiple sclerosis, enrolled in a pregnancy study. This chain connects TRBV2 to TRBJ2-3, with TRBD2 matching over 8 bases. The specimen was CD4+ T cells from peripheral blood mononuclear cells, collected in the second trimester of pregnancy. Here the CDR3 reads CASSEDERGPTDTQYF. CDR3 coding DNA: TGTGCCAGCAGTGAAGACGAGCGGGGGCCCACAGATACGCAGTATTTT.